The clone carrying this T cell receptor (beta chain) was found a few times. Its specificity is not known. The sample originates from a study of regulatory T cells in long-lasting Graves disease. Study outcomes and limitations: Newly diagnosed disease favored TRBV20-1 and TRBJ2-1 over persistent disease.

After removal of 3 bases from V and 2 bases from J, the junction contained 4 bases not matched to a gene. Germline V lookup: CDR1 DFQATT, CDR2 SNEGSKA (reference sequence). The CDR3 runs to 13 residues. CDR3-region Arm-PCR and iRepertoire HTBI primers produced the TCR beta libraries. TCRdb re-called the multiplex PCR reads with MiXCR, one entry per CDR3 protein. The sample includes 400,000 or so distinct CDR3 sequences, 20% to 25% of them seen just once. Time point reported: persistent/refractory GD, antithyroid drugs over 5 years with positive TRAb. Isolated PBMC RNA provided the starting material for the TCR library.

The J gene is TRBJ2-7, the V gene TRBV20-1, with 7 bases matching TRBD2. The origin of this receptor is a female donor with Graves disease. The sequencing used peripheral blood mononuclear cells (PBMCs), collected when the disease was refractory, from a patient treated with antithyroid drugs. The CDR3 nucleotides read TGCAGTGCTAGGGGGACTACCACCTACGAGCAGTACTTC. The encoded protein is CSARGTTTYEQYF.